This TCR beta chain was documented in a study of T cells in Graves' hyperthyroidism and ophthalmopathy. Study-level results: Median prediction lead before ophthalmopathy onset was 6.5 months with the model.

Deletions cut 6 bases from V and 2 bases from J, with 5 bases between. This CDR3 has 13 residues. Germline CDR1 is SGHAT and CDR2 is FQNNGV. Fresh 10 ml peripheral blood yielded PBMCs. This clonotype occurred many times. Its antigen is as yet unknown. Researchers took RNA transcripts and amplified the TCR beta CDR3 regions from them. Using the HTBI primer set, a first-round RT-PCR was run on the TCR CDR3. One entry per CDR3 protein results from TCRdb running MiXCR on the multiplex PCR reads. The profile shows some 600,000 distinct CDR3 sequences, over 11% of them singletons. Material for sequencing was blood. The receptor was isolated from a woman in her twenties or thirties with Graves' hyperthyroidism that later progressed to Graves' ophthalmopathy. This sequence joins TRBV11-2 and TRBJ2-6; D call uncertain. CDR3 nucleotides: TGTGCCAGCAGACTTCCTGGGGCCAACGTCCTGACTTTC. Translating it yields CASRLPGANVLTF.